This T cell receptor beta chain was sequenced during a study of T cell repertoires and Cas9 in healthy adults. Across the study: SpCas9-reactive CD4 and CD8 T cells were characterized for potency, cytotoxicity and lineage. General study findings and limits: Reportedly, SpCas9-reactive effector T cell proliferation and function were mitigated by SpCas9-reactive Tregs in vitro.

In the case of this clone: Its antigen remains unknown.

Losses at the gene ends were 4 bases for V and 6 bases for J; bases not matched to a gene: 15. The germline V gene encodes CDR1 PRHDT and CDR2 FYEKMQ (reference sequence). CDR3 length: 17 amino acids. Only in-frame clones appear in the TCRdb table, and some are missing; sequencing was by immunoSEQ multiplex PCR. The profile covers approximately 22,000 clones, with 80% to 95% appearing a single time and more than 0.7% taken by the ten largest. Sequences were obtained from CD4+ effector T cells (CD127+, CD25-, CD137-, CD154-) from PBMCs; culture status not recorded. The source of this sequence is a human donor in good health. The chain has TRBV13 and TRBJ2-7; 10 bases are a match to TRBD2. Here the CDR3 DNA reads TGTGCCAGCAGCTCGTACAATTGGACTAGCGGCTGTTTCGAGCAGTACGTC. Protein: CASSSYNWTSGCFEQYV.